This T cell receptor (beta chain) is from a study of blood T cell repertoires in COVID-19 (dated by TCRdb to the early 2020s). Notes on the research overall: Samples from collaborators originated in the United States, Italy and Spain and spanned both the acute and convalescent phases of COVID-19. The prospective study material was composed of cDNA or gDNA derived from T cells, B-cell-depleted T cells, or PBMCs. Deeply sampled blood TCRbeta repertoires from subjects exposed to, actively infected with, or recovered from COVID-19 were included in the dataset. A freely available public database, intended as a resource for researchers studying the immune response to SARS-CoV-2, is where the repertoires were released. Samples came from the ongoing ImmuneRACE study (first 160 participants) plus 1,254 subjects from 6 global collaborators. Nearly every sample came with metadata listing a de-identified subject ID, COVID-19 status, age in years and sex. HLA class I and class II types, where available, came from metadata supplied by the sample provider rather than from assay-based typing. Study-wide findings and limitations: The quantity of clinical and demographic metadata differed by source and by participant and was supplied without curation.

The immunoSEQ Assay, a bias-controlled multiplex PCR, was used to amplify TCRbeta CDR3 regions from genomic DNA. The original methods were these. Nucleated cell counts per sample were estimated from amplification of reference gene primers within the assay. Sequence reads were collapsed and filtered to measure the absolute abundance of every unique TCRbeta CDR3 rearrangement. For each sample, productive Simpson clonality was calculated as the square root of Simpson's diversity index over productive rearrangements. This immuneACCESS table, as held by TCRdb, lists in-frame sequences with V and J called but not all clones. Of the missing ones, under half trace to an unresolved V gene in checked studies; the others have no known cause. V, J and clone size derive from that table, while D and trimming were established from the DNA sequence. The sample has 130,000 to 150,000 clones on record, more than 70% of them singletons. The ten most abundant clones make up around 5.5% of the sample.

Enrolling through a virtual design, the prospective study's participants ranged in age from roughly 18 to 89 years and lived across roughly 24 United States geographic areas. To assign participants to cohorts, the prospective study relied on clinical history that participants themselves reported in a screening survey and a study questionnaire. In the prospective study, whole blood, serum and a nasopharyngeal or oropharyngeal swab were collected from each participant by mobile phlebotomists. Participants in the prospective study had the option to provide additional blood draws and questionnaires over a roughly 2-month period. Prospective study blood samples were shipped either frozen or at room temperature before DNA extraction. As concerns this clone: Its antigen remains undetermined. One base away there is no much larger clone; base qualities are not given.

The origin of this receptor is a middle-aged man with acute COVID-19. Specimen: PBMCs or T cells enriched from blood (not recorded which).

The CDR3: CASSLIAGGEPGYEQYF. At the DNA level, the sequence is TGTGCCAGCAGCCTGATAGCGGGAGGTGAGCCTGGTTACGAGCAGTACTTC. Recombination joined TRBV5-4 with TRBJ2-7, and 10 junctional nucleotides match TRBD2. Measured from the cysteine to the phenylalanine, the CDR3 is 17 residues long. Here the CDR3 DNA is all that survives: 51 bases in frame from base 1. Taken from the germline V gene (reference sequence), the CDR1 and CDR2 loops are SGHNT and YYREEE. The junction shows trimming of 4 bases on V and 4 bases on J, and the gene matches do not reach 14 bases of it.